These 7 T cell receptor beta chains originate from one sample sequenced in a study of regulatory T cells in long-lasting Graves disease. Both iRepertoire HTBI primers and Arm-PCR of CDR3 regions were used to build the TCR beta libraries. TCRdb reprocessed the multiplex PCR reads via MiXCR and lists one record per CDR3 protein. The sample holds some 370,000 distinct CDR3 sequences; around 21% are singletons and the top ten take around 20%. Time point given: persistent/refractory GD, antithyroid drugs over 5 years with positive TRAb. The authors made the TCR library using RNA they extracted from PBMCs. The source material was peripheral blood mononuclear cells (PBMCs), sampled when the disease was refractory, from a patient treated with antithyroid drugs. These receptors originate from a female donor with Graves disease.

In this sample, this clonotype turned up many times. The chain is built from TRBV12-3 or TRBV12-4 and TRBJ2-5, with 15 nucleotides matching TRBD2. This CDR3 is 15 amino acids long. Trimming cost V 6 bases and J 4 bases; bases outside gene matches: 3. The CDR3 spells CASSQGLAGGETQYF. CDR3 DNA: TGTGCCAGCAGCCAGGGACTAGCGGGGGGAGAGACCCAGTACTTC.

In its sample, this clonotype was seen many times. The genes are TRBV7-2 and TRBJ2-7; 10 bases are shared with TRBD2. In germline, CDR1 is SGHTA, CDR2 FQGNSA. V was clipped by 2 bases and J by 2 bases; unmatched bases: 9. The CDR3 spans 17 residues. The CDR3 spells CASSLWEPSGSTYEQYF. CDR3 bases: TGTGCCAGCAGCTTATGGGAACCTAGCGGGAGTACCTACGAGCAGTACTTC.

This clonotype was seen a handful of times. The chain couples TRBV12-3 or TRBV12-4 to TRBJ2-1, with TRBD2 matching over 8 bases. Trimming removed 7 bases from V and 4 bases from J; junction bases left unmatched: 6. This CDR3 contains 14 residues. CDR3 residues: CASMAGGPYNEQFF. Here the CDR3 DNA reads TGTGCCAGCATGGCGGGAGGCCCGTACAATGAGCAGTTCTTC.

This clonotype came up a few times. In DNA, the CDR3 is TGTGCCAGCAGTTCCATCATGAAGGTGGGGGAGACCCAGTACTTC. This encodes CASSSIMKVGETQYF. J is TRBJ2-5 and V is TRBV6-5; D is unclear. From germline, CDR1 is MNHEY and CDR2 SVGAGI. Trimming shortened V by 4 bases and J by 5 bases, and 17 bases separated the two germline ends. This CDR3 has 15 amino acids.

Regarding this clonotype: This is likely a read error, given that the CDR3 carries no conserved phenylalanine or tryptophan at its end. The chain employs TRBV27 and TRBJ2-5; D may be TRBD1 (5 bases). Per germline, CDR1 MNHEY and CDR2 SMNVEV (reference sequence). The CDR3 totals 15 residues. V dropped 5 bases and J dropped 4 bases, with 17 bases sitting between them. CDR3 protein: CASSPHMGRRETQYS. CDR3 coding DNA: TGTGCCAGCAGTCCCCATATGGGGCGTCGAGAGACCCAGTACTCC.

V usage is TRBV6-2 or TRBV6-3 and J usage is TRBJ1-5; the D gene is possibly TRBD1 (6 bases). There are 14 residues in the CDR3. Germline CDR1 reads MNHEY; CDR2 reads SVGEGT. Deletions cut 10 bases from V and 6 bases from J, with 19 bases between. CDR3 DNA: TGTGCCACACCCTTACGGAAGGACAGTCAGCCCCAGCATTTT. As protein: CATPLRKDSQPQHF.

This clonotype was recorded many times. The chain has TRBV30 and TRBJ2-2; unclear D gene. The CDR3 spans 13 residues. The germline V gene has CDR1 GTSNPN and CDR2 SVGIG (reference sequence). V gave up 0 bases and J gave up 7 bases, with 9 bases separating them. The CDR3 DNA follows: TGTGCCTGGAGTGTATGGGAAATCGGGGAGCTGTTTTTT. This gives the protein CAWSVWEIGELFF.